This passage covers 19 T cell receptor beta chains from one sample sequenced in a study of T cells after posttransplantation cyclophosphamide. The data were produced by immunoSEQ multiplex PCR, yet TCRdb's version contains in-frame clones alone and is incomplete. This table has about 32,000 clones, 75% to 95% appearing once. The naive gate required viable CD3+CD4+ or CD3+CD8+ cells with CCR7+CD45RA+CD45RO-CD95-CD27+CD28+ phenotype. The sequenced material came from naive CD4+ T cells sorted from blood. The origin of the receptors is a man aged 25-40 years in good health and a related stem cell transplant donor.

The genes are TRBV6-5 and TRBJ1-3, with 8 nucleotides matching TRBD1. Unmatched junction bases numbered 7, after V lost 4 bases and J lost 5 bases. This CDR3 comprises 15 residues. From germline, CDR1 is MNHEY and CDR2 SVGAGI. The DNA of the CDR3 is TGTGCCAGCAGTTCCCCAGGGGGCAGAAGAAACACCATATATTTT. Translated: CASSSPGGRRNTIYF.

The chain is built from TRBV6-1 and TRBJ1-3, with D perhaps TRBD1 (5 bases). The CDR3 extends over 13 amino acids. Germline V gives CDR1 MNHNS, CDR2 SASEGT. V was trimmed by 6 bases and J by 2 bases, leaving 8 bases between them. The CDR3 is CASSAGPGNTIYF. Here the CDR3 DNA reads TGTGCCAGCAGCGCAGGGCCTGGAAACACCATATATTTT.

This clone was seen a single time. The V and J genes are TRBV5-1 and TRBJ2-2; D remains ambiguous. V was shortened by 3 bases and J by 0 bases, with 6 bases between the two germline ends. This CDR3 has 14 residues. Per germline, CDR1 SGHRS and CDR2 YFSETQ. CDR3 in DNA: TGCGCCAGCAGCTATAGAGCGAACACCGGGGAGCTGTTTTTT. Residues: CASSYRANTGELFF.

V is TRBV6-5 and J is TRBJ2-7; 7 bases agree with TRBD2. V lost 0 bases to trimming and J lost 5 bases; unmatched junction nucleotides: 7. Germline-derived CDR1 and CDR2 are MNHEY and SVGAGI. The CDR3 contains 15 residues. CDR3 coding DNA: TGTGCCAGCAGTTACTCGGGGGGGACTTTAAACGAGCAGTACTTC. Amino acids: CASSYSGGTLNEQYF.

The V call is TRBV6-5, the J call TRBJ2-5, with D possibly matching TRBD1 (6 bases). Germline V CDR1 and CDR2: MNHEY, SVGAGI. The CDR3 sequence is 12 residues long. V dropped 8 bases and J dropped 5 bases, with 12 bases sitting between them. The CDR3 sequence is CASAQGRETQYF. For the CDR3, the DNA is TGTGCCAGCGCACAGGGCCGGGAGACCCAGTACTTC.

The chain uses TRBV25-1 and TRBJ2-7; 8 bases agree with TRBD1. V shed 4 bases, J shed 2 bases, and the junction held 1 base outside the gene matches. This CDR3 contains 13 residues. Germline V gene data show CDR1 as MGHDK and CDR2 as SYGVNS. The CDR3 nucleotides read TGTGCCAGCAGTGCGACAGGGGCCTACGAGCAGTACTTC. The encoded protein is CASSATGAYEQYF.

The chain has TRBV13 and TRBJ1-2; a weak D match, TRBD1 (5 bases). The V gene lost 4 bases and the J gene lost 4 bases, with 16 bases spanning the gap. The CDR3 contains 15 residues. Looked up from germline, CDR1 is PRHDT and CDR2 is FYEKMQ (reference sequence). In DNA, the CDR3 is TGTGCCAGCAGCTCCAGGGAGGGAACGTCCTATGGCTACACCTTC. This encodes CASSSREGTSYGYTF.

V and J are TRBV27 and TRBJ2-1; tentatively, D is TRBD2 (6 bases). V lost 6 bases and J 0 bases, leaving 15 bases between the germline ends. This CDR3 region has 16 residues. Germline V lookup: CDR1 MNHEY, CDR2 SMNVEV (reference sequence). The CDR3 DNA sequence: TGTGCCAGCAGCCGGTTGATCGGGAGCTCCTACAATGAGCAGTTCTTC. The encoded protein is CASSRLIGSSYNEQFF.

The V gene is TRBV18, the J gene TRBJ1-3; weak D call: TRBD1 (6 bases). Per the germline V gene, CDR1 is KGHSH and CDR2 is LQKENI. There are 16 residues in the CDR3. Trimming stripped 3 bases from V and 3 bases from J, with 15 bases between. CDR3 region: CASSPRAGAGGNTIYF. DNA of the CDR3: TGTGCCAGCTCACCGCGGGCGGGGGCAGGTGGAAACACCATATATTTT.

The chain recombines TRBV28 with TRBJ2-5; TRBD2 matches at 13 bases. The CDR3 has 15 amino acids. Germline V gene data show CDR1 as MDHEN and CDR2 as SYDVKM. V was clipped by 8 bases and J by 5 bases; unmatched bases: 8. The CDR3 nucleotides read TGTGCCAGCGGACTAGCGGGGGCCCCAGTGGAGACCCAGTACTTC. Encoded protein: CASGLAGAPVETQYF.

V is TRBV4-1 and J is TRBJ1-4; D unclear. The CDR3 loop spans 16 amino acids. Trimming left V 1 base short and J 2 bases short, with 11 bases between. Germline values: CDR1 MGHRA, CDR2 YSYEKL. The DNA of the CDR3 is TGCGCCAGCAGCCAAGTAGTGAGGGCCACTAATGAAAAACTGTTTTTT. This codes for CASSQVVRATNEKLFF.

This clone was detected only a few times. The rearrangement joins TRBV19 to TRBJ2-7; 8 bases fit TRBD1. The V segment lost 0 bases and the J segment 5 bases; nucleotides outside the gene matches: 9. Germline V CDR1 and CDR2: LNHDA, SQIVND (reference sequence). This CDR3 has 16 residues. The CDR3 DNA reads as TGTGCCAGTAGTATAGATCCCGCAGGGGGCCAAAACGAGCAGTACTTC. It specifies CASSIDPAGGQNEQYF.

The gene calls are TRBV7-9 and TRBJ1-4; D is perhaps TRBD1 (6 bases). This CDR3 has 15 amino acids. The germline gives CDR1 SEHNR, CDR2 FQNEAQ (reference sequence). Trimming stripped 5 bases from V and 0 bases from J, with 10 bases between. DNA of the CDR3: TGTGCCAGCAGCACACAGGGCGCAACTAATGAAAAACTGTTTTTT. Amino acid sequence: CASSTQGATNEKLFF.

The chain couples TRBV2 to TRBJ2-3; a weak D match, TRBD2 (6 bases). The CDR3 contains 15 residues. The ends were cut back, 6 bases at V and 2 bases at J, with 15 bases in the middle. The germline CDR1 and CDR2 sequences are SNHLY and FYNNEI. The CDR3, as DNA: TGTGCCAGCAGGGTTAGCGGTCCTCTCACAGATACGCAGTATTTT. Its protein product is CASRVSGPLTDTQYF.

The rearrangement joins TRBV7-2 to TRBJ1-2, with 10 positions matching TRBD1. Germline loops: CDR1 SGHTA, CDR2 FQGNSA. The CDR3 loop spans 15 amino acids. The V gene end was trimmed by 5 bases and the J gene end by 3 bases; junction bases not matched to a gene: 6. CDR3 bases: TGTGCCAGCAGCCAACGGACAGGGGGATACTATGGCTACACCTTC. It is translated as CASSQRTGGYYGYTF.

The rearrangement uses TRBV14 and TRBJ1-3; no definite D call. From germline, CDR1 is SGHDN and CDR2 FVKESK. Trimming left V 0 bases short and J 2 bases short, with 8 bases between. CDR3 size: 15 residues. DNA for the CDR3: TGTGCCAGCAGCCAAGATATCCCCGCTGGAAACACCATATATTTT. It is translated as CASSQDIPAGNTIYF.

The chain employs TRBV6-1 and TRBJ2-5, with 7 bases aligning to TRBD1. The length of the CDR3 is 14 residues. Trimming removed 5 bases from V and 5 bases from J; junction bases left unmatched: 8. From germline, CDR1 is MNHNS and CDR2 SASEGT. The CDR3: CASSWDSQAETQYF. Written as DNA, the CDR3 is TGTGCCAGCAGTTGGGACAGTCAAGCGGAGACCCAGTACTTC.

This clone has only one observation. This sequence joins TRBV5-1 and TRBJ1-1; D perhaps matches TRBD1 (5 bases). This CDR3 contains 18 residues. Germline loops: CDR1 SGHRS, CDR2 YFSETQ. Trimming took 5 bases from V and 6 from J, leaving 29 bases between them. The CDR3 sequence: CASRRWGLTDQGDSEAFF. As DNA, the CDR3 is TGCGCCAGCAGGCGTTGGGGACTGACAGACCAGGGAGATTCTGAAGCTTTCTTT.

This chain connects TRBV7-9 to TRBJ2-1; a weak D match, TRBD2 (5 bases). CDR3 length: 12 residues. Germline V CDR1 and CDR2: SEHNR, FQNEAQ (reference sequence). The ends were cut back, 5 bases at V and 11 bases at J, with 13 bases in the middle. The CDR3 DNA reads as TGTGCCAGCAGCCCCGGACTTCCCAAGCAGTTCTTC. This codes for CASSPGLPKQFF.